The sequence of this T cell receptor (beta chain) was determined in a study of blood T cell repertoires in COVID-19. Overall study: From the United States, Italy and Spain came samples of acute and convalescent COVID-19. In each case, the material was cDNA or gDNA derived from T cells, B-cell-depleted T cells, or PBMCs.

Original processing methods: Amplified reference gene primers provided the basis for estimating nucleated cell counts. Measured with immunoSEQ multiplex PCR; TCRdb has only the in-frame clones, and not every one. From that table come the V and J calls and clone size; the DNA was used to work out D and trimming. Here the sample spans about 170,000 clones, 90% being singletons. Germline V gene data show CDR1 as MDHEN and CDR2 as SYDVKM. V was clipped by 6 bases and J by 5 bases; unmatched bases: 10. The CDR3 loop spans 15 amino acids. Sequenced material: peripheral blood. The V call is TRBV28, the J call TRBJ2-5, with 9 bases matching TRBD2. The receptor comes from a man aged 45-60 years with acute or convalescent COVID-19. CDR3 loop: CASSRSGRVGETQYF. In nucleotides, the CDR3 is TGTGCCAGCAGCCGTAGCGGGAGAGTCGGGGAGACCCAGTACTTC.